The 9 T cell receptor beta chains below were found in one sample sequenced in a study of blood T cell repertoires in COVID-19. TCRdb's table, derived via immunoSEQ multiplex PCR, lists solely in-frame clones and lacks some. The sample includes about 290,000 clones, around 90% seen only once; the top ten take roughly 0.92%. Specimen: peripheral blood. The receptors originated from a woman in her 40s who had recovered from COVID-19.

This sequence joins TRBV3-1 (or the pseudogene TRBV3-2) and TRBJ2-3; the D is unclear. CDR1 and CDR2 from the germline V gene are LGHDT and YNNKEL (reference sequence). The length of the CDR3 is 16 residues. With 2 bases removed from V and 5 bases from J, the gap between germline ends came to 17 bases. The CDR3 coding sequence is TGTGCCAGCAGCCAATCACCTAGAGCGAACCGAGATACGCAGTATTTT. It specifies CASSQSPRANRDTQYF.

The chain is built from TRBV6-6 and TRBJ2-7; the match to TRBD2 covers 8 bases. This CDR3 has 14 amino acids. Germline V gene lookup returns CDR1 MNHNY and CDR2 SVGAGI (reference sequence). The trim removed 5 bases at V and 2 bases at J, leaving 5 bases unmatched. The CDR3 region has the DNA TGTGCCAGCAGTCAGCTGACTAGCGCCTACGAGCAGTACTTC. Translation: CASSQLTSAYEQYF.

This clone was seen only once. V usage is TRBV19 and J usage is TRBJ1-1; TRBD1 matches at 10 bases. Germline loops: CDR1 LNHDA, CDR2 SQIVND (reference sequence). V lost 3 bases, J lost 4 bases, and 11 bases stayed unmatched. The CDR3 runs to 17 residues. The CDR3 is CASSISGTGELATEAFF. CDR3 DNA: TGTGCCAGTAGTATTTCCGGGACAGGGGAATTGGCCACTGAAGCTTTCTTT.

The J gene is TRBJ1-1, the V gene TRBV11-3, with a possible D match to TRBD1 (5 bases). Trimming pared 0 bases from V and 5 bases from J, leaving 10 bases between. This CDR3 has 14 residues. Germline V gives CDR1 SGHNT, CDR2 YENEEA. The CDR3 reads CASSLDWEGTEAFF. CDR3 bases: TGTGCCAGCAGCTTAGATTGGGAGGGGACTGAAGCTTTCTTT. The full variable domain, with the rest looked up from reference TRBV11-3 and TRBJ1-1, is EAGVVQSPRYKIIEKKQPVAFWCNPISGHNTLYWYLQNLGQGPELLIRYENEEAVDDSQLPKDRFSAERLKGVDSTLKIQPAELGDSAVYLCASSLDWEGTEAFFGQGTRLTVV.

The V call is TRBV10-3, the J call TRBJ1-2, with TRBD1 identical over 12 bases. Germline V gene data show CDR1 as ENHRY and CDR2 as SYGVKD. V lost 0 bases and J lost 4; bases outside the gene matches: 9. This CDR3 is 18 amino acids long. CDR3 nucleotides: TGTGCCATCAGTGAGTCGATGCCGGGACAGGGGGCAGGCTATGGCTACACCTTC. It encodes CAISESMPGQGAGYGYTF.

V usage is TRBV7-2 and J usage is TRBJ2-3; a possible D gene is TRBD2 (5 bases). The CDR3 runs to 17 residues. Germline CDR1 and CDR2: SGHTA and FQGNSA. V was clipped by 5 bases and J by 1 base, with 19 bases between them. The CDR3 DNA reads TGTGCCAGCAGCCCCCAGTGGCGGACTGCTGGCACAGATACGCAGTATTTT. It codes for CASSPQWRTAGTDTQYF.

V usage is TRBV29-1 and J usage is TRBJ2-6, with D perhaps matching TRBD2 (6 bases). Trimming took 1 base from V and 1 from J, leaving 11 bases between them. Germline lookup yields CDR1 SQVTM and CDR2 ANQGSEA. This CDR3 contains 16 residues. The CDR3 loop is CSVEAGGPSGANVLTF. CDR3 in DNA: TGCAGCGTTGAAGCCGGGGGACCATCTGGGGCCAACGTCCTGACTTTC.

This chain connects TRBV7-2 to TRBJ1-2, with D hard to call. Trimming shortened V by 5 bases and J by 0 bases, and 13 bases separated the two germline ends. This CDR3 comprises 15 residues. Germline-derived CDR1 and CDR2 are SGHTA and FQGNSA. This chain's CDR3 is CASSPRLGPNYGYTF. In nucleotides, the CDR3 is TGTGCCAGCAGCCCCCGATTGGGCCCTAACTATGGCTACACCTTC. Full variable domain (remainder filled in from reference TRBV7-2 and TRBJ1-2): GAGVSQSPSNKVTEKGKDVELRCDPISGHTALYWYRQSLGQGLEFLIYFQGNSAPDKSGLPSDRFSAERTGGSVSTLTIQRTQQEDSAVYLCASSPRLGPNYGYTFGSGTRLTVV.

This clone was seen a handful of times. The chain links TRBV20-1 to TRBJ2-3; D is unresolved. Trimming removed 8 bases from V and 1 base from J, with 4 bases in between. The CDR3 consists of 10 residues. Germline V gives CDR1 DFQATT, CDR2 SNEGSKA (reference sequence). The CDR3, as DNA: TGCAGTCCAGGCACAGATACGCAGTATTTT. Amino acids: CSPGTDTQYF.